These 32 T cell receptor beta chains share one sample of origin, sequenced in a study of post-analysis software for immune sequencing data. Their cognate antigens are unknown. Prepared TCR beta cDNA libraries contained unique molecular identifiers. TCRdb analysed the PCR reads with MiXCR anew, one entry per CDR3 protein. Among some 800,000 distinct CDR3 sequences listed, roughly 46% were seen once. Study findings and constraints: Patients showed TRBV5-6, TRBV5-1 and TRBV20-1 among about five TRBV segments more frequent than in controls.

Sequencing used blood. Receptors originate from a girl aged 10 to 17 with multiple sclerosis.

This clonotype was seen once. V is TRBV7-2 and J is TRBJ2-7, with a weak D call TRBD2 (5 bases). This CDR3 has 14 amino acids. From germline, CDR1 is SGHTA and CDR2 FQGNSA. V was cut by 5 bases and J by 4 bases, with 15 bases left in between. Here the CDR3 reads CASSPTNGIYEQYF. For the CDR3, the DNA is TGTGCCAGCAGCCCCACTAACGGGATTTACGAGCAGTACTTC.

The chain couples TRBV13 to TRBJ1-2, with D perhaps TRBD1 (5 bases). The germline CDR1 and CDR2 sequences are PRHDT and FYEKMQ (reference sequence). CDR3 length equals 13 residues. The V end was cut by 6 bases, the J end by 7 bases, with 15 bases between. CDR3 DNA: TGTGCCAGCAGTTACTGGGGCACGGGTGGCTACACCTTC. It is translated as CASSYWGTGGYTF. The entire variable domain, with the rest obtained from reference TRBV13 and TRBJ1-2, is as follows: AAGVIQSPRHLIKEKRETATLKCYPIPRHDTVYWYQQGPGQDPQFLISFYEKMQSDKGSIPDRFSAQQFSDYHSELNMSSLELGDSALYFCASSYWGTGGYTFGSGTRLTVV.

In its sample, this clonotype was seen once. The gene calls are TRBV29-1 and TRBJ2-1; either TRBD1 or TRBD2 may supply D (6 bases each). V lost 8 bases and J 5 bases, leaving 19 bases between the germline ends. The CDR3 consists of 14 residues. The germline gives CDR1 SQVTM, CDR2 ANQGSEA. The CDR3 DNA follows: TGCAGCTCCTCCCGGGGGCAAACAAACAATGAGCAGTTCTTC. It is translated as CSSSRGQTNNEQFF.

The chain couples TRBV11-1 to TRBJ2-1; 12 bases map to TRBD2. Germline V gene data show CDR1 as SGHAT and CDR2 as FQDESV (reference sequence). The V gene end was trimmed by 2 bases and the J gene end by 8 bases; junction bases not matched to a gene: 4. This CDR3 comprises 15 residues. CDR3 coding DNA: TGTGCCAGCAGCTTACGACTAGCGGGAGTCGATGAGCAGTTCTTC. Residues: CASSLRLAGVDEQFF.

The chain uses TRBV5-6 and TRBJ1-4; D may be TRBD1 (5 bases). Trimming shortened V by 4 bases and J by 0 bases, and 13 bases separated the two germline ends. Germline V gene data show CDR1 as SGHDT and CDR2 as YYEEEE. The CDR3 has 16 amino acids. The CDR3 nucleotides are TGTGCCAGCAGCCCTAGGAAGACAGCAACTAATGAAAAACTGTTTTTT. It is translated as CASSPRKTATNEKLFF.

V is TRBV14 and J is TRBJ2-7; TRBD1 matches 10 bases. Trimming took 1 base from V and 2 from J; bases not matched to a gene: 8. The CDR3 runs to 17 residues. From germline, CDR1 is SGHDN and CDR2 FVKESK. In DNA, the CDR3 is TGTGCCAGCAGCCAAGCGATAGGGACAGGGGCTACCTACGAGCAGTACTTC. Translation: CASSQAIGTGATYEQYF.

The chain combines TRBV24-1 with TRBJ2-1; possible D gene TRBD1, 6 bases. V was trimmed by 1 base and J by 0 bases, leaving 9 bases between them. This CDR3 contains 16 residues. Per the germline V gene, CDR1 is KGHDR and CDR2 is SFDVKD. CDR3 region: CATSDFDRSSYNEQFF. Here the CDR3 DNA reads TGTGCCACCAGTGATTTTGACAGGAGCTCCTACAATGAGCAGTTCTTC.

This clonotype was seen a handful of times. The CDR3: CASRFGSSYNEQFF. The CDR3 DNA reads as TGTGCCAGTAGGTTCGGGAGCTCCTACAATGAGCAGTTCTTC. The chain recombines TRBV19 with TRBJ2-1; tentative D call: TRBD2 (6 bases). The V gene's germline CDR1 is LNHDA and CDR2 SQIVND (reference sequence). Trimming removed 6 bases at V and 0 bases at J, with 9 bases between. The CDR3 has 14 amino acids.

V and J are TRBV5-1 and TRBJ2-1, with TRBD1 identical over 10 bases. V shed 3 bases, J shed 4 bases, and the junction held 1 base outside the gene matches. The germline gives CDR1 SGHRS, CDR2 YFSETQ. The CDR3 runs to 14 residues. The CDR3 sequence: CASSWGQGYNEQFF. Here the CDR3 DNA reads TGCGCCAGCAGCTGGGGACAGGGGTACAATGAGCAGTTCTTC.

This clonotype was picked up a small number of times. V usage is TRBV7-9 and J usage is TRBJ1-1, with 9 positions matching TRBD1. Trimming removed 4 bases from V and 4 bases from J; junction bases left unmatched: 10. The CDR3 is 16 residues long. Germline-derived CDR1 and CDR2 are SEHNR and FQNEAQ (reference sequence). The CDR3 coding sequence is TGTGCCAGCAGCTCGGGGACAGGGATGGGGTCCACTGAAGCTTTCTTT. Translated, it gives CASSSGTGMGSTEAFF.

This clonotype was counted between two and nine times. J is TRBJ2-5 and V is TRBV4-1; a possible D gene is TRBD1 (7 bases). The DNA end is a closer match to TRBJ2-7, so the J assignment may be wrong. This CDR3 is 17 amino acids long. CDR1 and CDR2 from the germline V gene are MGHRA and YSYEKL. CDR3 loop: CASSQDHRGLEGYEQYF. Here the CDR3 DNA reads TGCGCCAGCAGCCAAGATCACAGGGGACTCGAAGGATACGAGCAGTACTTC.

The chain carries TRBV9 and TRBJ1-1, with D possibly being TRBD1 (6 bases). The CDR3 extends over 16 amino acids. Germline V gene lookup returns CDR1 SGDLS and CDR2 YYNGEE. V was clipped by 0 bases and J by 4 bases, with 16 bases between them. DNA of the CDR3: TGTGCCAGCAGCGTAGACGATCCCGAGGGGGGCACTGAAGCTTTCTTT. Residues: CASSVDDPEGGTEAFF.

This clonotype was seen many times. The V call is TRBV24-1, the J call TRBJ2-1; 12 bases are a match to TRBD2. This CDR3 contains 16 residues. Trimming at V came to 2 bases and at J to 6 bases, leaving 4 bases not matched to a gene. CDR1 KGHDR and CDR2 SFDVKD come from the germline V gene. The CDR3 spells CATSDSTSGRLNEQFF. The DNA for the CDR3 is TGTGCCACCAGTGATTCCACTAGCGGGAGGCTCAATGAGCAGTTCTTC.

V usage is TRBV7-8 and J usage is TRBJ1-4, with D tentatively TRBD1 (5 bases). Per germline, CDR1 SGHVS and CDR2 FQNEAQ. This CDR3 has 17 residues. V lost 1 base to trimming and J lost 3 bases, with 15 bases between them. CDR3 amino acids: CASSLGQGSRPNEKLFF. CDR3 nucleotide sequence: TGTGCCAGCAGCTTAGGCCAGGGATCCCGCCCTAATGAAAAACTGTTTTTT.

The genes are TRBV29-1 and TRBJ2-1; no reliable D call. The CDR3 runs 13 residues. The germline CDR1 and CDR2 sequences are SQVTM and ANQGSEA. V gave up 3 bases and J gave up 3 bases, with 9 bases separating them. In nucleotides, the CDR3 is TGCAGCGTTGATTCCAGTAACTACAATGAGCAGTTCTTC. It is translated as CSVDSSNYNEQFF.

The rearrangement links TRBV7-9 to TRBJ2-1; 12 bases fit TRBD2. The germline V gene has CDR1 SEHNR and CDR2 FQNEAQ (reference sequence). This CDR3 is built from 16 residues. J was trimmed by 8 bases and V by 5 bases; bases with no gene match: 10. CDR3 sequence (DNA): TGTGCCAGCAGCAATCGACTAGCGGGAGTACGGGATGAGCAGTTCTTC. Translating gives CASSNRLAGVRDEQFF.

In this sample, this clonotype turned up a few times. This chain connects TRBV5-1 to TRBJ2-1; 7 positions agree with TRBD1. J lost 1 base, V lost 4 bases, and 5 bases had no gene match. This CDR3 is built from 15 residues. Germline CDR1 reads SGHRS; CDR2 reads YFSETQ. The CDR3 loop reads CASSRRQGSYNEQFF. CDR3 bases: TGCGCCAGCAGCCGCCGACAGGGTTCCTACAATGAGCAGTTCTTC.

The J gene is TRBJ1-1, the V gene TRBV12-3 or TRBV12-4, with no clear D. This CDR3 spans 20 amino acids. Trimming removed 3 bases at V and 0 bases at J, with 26 bases between. CDR3 region: CASSFHRGPAGEYMNTEAFF. In DNA, the CDR3 is TGTGCCAGCAGTTTTCACCGGGGTCCGGCTGGTGAATATATGAACACTGAAGCTTTCTTT.

This clonotype has a handful of counts. The CDR3 nucleotides read TGTGCCAGCAGCTTAGGTGGACAGGCCCTAAGGCCTAGTGTGGGCTACACCTTC. Translating gives CASSLGGQALRPSVGYTF. The chain employs TRBV7-9 and TRBJ1-2, with 7 bases lining up with TRBD1. V shed 1 base and J 8 bases; nucleotides not matched to a gene: 19. CDR1 is SEHNR, CDR2 FQNEAQ, per germline (reference sequence). The CDR3 length is 18 residues. Using reference TRBV7-9 and TRBJ1-2 for the parts outside the CDR3, the full variable domain is DTGVSQNPRHKITKRGQNVTFRCDPISEHNRLYWYRQTLGQGPEFLTYFQNEAQLEKSRLLSDRFSAERPKGSFSTLEIQRTEQGDSAMYLCASSLGGQALRPSVGYTFGSGTRLTVV.

This clonotype was seen just once. The chain links TRBV29-1 to TRBJ2-1; 8 positions agree with TRBD2. In germline, CDR1 is SQVTM, CDR2 ANQGSEA. This CDR3 contains 15 residues. V was pared by 1 base and J by 3 bases, with 5 bases of the junction left unmatched. CDR3 DNA sequence: TGCAGCGTTGAAGGAGCTAGCGGGCGCTACAATGAGCAGTTCTTC. Its protein is CSVEGASGRYNEQFF.

A few counts support this clonotype. The rearrangement joins TRBV5-1 to TRBJ2-7; 8 bases align to TRBD1. Germline V gene sequence: CDR1 SGHRS, CDR2 YFSETQ. Losses at the gene ends were 1 base for V and 2 bases for J; bases not matched to a gene: 8. The CDR3 loop spans 16 amino acids. The CDR3 sequence: CASSLLGQGPTYEQYF. The CDR3, as DNA: TGCGCCAGCAGCTTGCTCGGACAGGGTCCAACCTACGAGCAGTACTTC.

The gene calls are TRBV5-1 and TRBJ2-6; 12 positions match TRBD2. This CDR3 is built from 19 residues. The V gene end was trimmed by 4 bases and the J gene end by 0 bases; junction bases not matched to a gene: 8. The germline CDR1 and CDR2 sequences are SGHRS and YFSETQ. The CDR3 region is CASSTGLAGQISGANVLTF. In DNA form, the CDR3 reads TGCGCCAGCAGCACGGGACTAGCGGGTCAGATCTCTGGGGCCAACGTCCTGACTTTC.

The chain has TRBV28 and TRBJ2-5; 9 bases fit TRBD2. With 2 bases clipped from V and 2 bases from J, the junction kept 9 bases outside the gene matches. Germline V CDR1 and CDR2: MDHEN, SYDVKM. CDR3 length: 17 amino acids. CDR3 DNA sequence: TGTGCCAGCAGTTTAGATGGTTTGGCGGGAGGGCAAGAGACCCAGTACTTC. Residues: CASSLDGLAGGQETQYF.

The chain carries TRBV6-2 or TRBV6-3 and TRBJ2-3, with 8 nucleotides matching TRBD2. V shed 2 bases and J 6 bases; nucleotides not matched to a gene: 10. Germline V CDR1 and CDR2: MNHEY, SVGEGT. There are 16 residues in the CDR3. CDR3 sequence reads: CASSYATSGMGDTQYF. For the CDR3, the DNA is TGTGCCAGCAGTTACGCCACTAGCGGAATGGGGGATACGCAGTATTTT.

V gene TRBV4-3 combines with J gene TRBJ2-3; 13 bases agree with TRBD2. V shed 0 bases and J 2 bases; nucleotides not matched to a gene: 11. Germline values: CDR1 LGHNA, CDR2 YSLEER. The CDR3 consists of 20 residues. The CDR3 nucleotides read TGCGCCAGCAGCCAAGAGGGGACTAGCGGGACCCAACCCAACACAGATACGCAGTATTTT. Protein product: CASSQEGTSGTQPNTDTQYF.

V usage is TRBV7-6 and J usage is TRBJ2-5; D uncertain. V was shortened by 1 base and J by 7 bases, with 10 bases between the two germline ends. Looked up from germline, CDR1 is SGHVS and CDR2 is FNYEAQ. The CDR3 extends over 13 amino acids. In DNA, the CDR3 is TGTGCCAGCAGCTTAGAGTCCGAAGGGACCCAGTACTTC. Translating gives CASSLESEGTQYF.

This rearrangement joins TRBV12-3 or TRBV12-4 to TRBJ1-2; the match to TRBD1 covers 7 bases. The CDR3 spans 15 residues. The V and J ends lost 6 bases and 3 bases, in that order; junction bases with no gene match: 10. The CDR3 is CASSPRGDSHYGYTF. The DNA for the CDR3 is TGTGCCAGCAGCCCACGCGGGGACAGCCACTATGGCTACACCTTC.

V is TRBV5-1 and J is TRBJ1-4, with D possibly TRBD1 on 5 matching bases. Per germline, CDR1 SGHRS and CDR2 YFSETQ. CDR3 length: 16 amino acids. V shed 7 bases and J shed 0 bases, with 16 bases lying between them. CDR3 residues: CASRPGISATNEKLFF. CDR3 nucleotide sequence: TGCGCCAGCCGGCCAGGGATCTCTGCAACTAATGAAAAACTGTTTTTT.

This chain links TRBV7-9 with TRBJ2-3; D is tentatively TRBD1 or TRBD2 (5 bases each). CDR1 is SEHNR, CDR2 FQNEAQ, per germline (reference sequence). The V end was cut by 0 bases, the J end by 10 bases, with 11 bases between. CDR3 length equals 13 residues. CDR3 amino acids: CASSLAGTGAQYF. The CDR3 DNA is TGTGCCAGCAGCTTAGCAGGGACCGGTGCGCAGTATTTT.

V is TRBV5-6 and J is TRBJ1-1; weak D call: TRBD1 (5 bases). Per the germline V gene, CDR1 is SGHDT and CDR2 is YYEEEE. Trimming left V 2 bases short and J 3 bases short, with 20 bases between. The CDR3 sequence is 17 residues long. The DNA of the CDR3 is TGTGCCAGCAGCTTTACTGTTTCCCAGGGCACTGACACTGAAGCTTTCTTT. Its protein product is CASSFTVSQGTDTEAFF.

In this sample, this clonotype turned up a few times. J is TRBJ2-5 and V is TRBV12-3 or TRBV12-4; TRBD2 matches at 7 bases. TRBJ2-7 explains the end of the DNA better; the J call may be wrong. The CDR3 has 17 amino acids. CDR3 coding DNA: TGTGCCAGCAGTCCGGGGGGACGACCGACTAGCCCCCACGAGCAGTACTTC. It translates to CASSPGGRPTSPHEQYF.

This clonotype was seen just once. This chain joins TRBV5-1 and TRBJ2-7, with D hard to call. Germline-derived CDR1 and CDR2 are SGHRS and YFSETQ. This CDR3 contains 15 residues. Trimming took 8 bases from V and 0 from J, leaving 18 bases between them. The CDR3, as DNA: TGCGCCAGTCGTAGACTGACGCAGAACTCCTACGAGCAGTACTTC. Its protein product is CASRRLTQNSYEQYF.